Below, one T cell receptor beta chain is given with its context. The target of this receptor is not known. Base qualities are not at hand, and no much larger clone is one base apart. This entry belongs to a study of cytomegalovirus exposure and HLA in healthy donors (dated by TCRdb to the late 2010s). In terms of the full investigation: In an earlier analysis of several hundred of the donors, approximately 260 Gb of sequence data and approximately 100 million unique TCR beta sequences from roughly 180 million T cells were reported. Approximately 300 gigabases of sequencing data and approximately 85 million unique TCR sequences were included in an early release covering under 650 HLA-typed donors. Among the 398 genotyped donors, around 81% belonged to the genetic ancestry cluster associated with self-reported Caucasian donors. The study was designed to test whether signatures of past pathogen exposure could be identified by cataloging public T cell receptors. The study used immunosequencing to profile the T cell repertoires of 600 to 850 subjects and linked those repertoires to cytomegalovirus serostatus. A separate validation cohort of 100 to 150 different subjects was used in addition to the roughly 670-subject first cohort. The study combined high-throughput TCR immunosequencing, statistical association of individual TCRs with disease status, and machine learning to predict cytomegalovirus infection status. In a later analysis, previously published TCR beta repertoires from several hundred donors were re-analyzed and high-resolution HLA genotyping was added so that TCR occurrence patterns could be studied. Rather than using new phenotypic data, the later analysis identified candidate immune exposures from TCR beta sequences and from how often those sequences occurred across donors. To decide whether each TCR beta V gene segment behaved as functional or pseudogenic, an earlier analysis of some 540 of the donors relied on high-throughput TCR beta sequencing. Donor age, sex, ethnicity and CMV serostatus were collected together with the repertoire data. A later genetic analysis took genome-wide SNP genotypes for 398 of the 666 donors and used that subset as a discovery cohort. Every discovery cohort repertoire had been produced on one sequencing platform. Both class I and class II loci were covered by HLA typing, at four-digit resolution. The number of typed donors differed by locus: about 620-640 for A, B, C, DRB1 and DQB1; approximately 530 for DQA1; around 580 for DPA1; and about 470 for DPB1. Five DR-DQ haplotypes were treated as single units for association and clustering because of strong linkage in the cohort. Among some 400 genotyped donors of the cohort, an average of around 250,000 unique TCR beta nucleotide sequences was sequenced per donor, of which about 18% were non-productive. Overall results and qualifications from the work: V-gene and J-gene trimming of TCR beta chains was associated with a missense DCLRE1C variant in a later genetic analysis, and the association was replicated in an independent cohort. In a later genetic analysis, fewer N-insertions in productive TCRs were reported among donors in an Asian-associated ancestry cluster than the 666-donor mean. A later analysis found that HLA-associated TCR beta chains were more clonally expanded and had lower generation probabilities than equally common non-associated chains. Presence/absence analyses assumed roughly uniform sequencing depth across donors, an assumption that may not hold. Because some donors lacked HLA typing at each locus, the association tests relied only on the typed subset. According to a later analysis, most CMV-associated TCR beta chains appeared to be HLA-restricted, and the HLA associations seemed to be driven largely by CMV exposure. In a later analysis, TCR association rates were found to vary across HLA loci, with the most associated TCRs seen for DRB1 alleles and the fewest for HLA-C alleles. The cohort was sequenced for TCR beta chains only, and without alpha or paired-chain data the features that could be detected were limited. The study listed over 150 TCR beta chains as associated with cytomegalovirus. In a later analysis, about 17,000 TCR beta sequences were associated with specific HLA alleles at a false discovery rate of 0.05. A later analysis reported that several top co-occurrence clusters appeared linked to parvovirus B19, influenza, CMV and Epstein-Barr virus. A cluster of highly shared sequence variants was judged likely to be a technical artifact of the sequencing pipeline. Correlated functional status among segregating V segments might be attributable to linkage disequilibrium, but an unknown experimental factor could not be ruled out. The classifier was reported to diagnose cytomegalovirus status with high specificity and sensitivity in both the original and validation cohorts. The authors suggested that the approach could potentially be extended to other disease states and immunological phenotypes. Roughly 15 rarely observed V segments, including chromosome 9 orphons, were excluded from the earlier analysis of several hundred of the donors because counts were too low. Immune exposure information for the cohort was limited to CMV serostatus. In an earlier analysis of roughly 500 of the donors, most TCR beta V segments appeared in productive rearrangements about 87% or about 30% of the time, broadly matching IMGT annotations. In vitro tests confirmed that a few of the cytomegalovirus-associated TCR beta chains recognize cytomegalovirus antigens. Most TCR sequences were seen in very few donors, while some public TCRs were found in many individuals. A further reported finding was that TCR beta sequences accurately predicted the HLA-A and HLA-B alleles for most subjects in the first cohort. Strong co-occurrence of HLA alleles, especially DR and DQ, made assigning TCR associations to individual alleles difficult.

The cohort comprised around 700 healthy bone marrow donors. Cohort members were all nominally healthy when sampled, although unrecorded immune exposures were likely present. The donor was CMV seronegative and was included in the group of a few hundred seronegative cohort members. Each donor provided a peripheral blood sample, and peripheral blood mononuclear cells were used for TCR beta sequencing. The Qiagen DNeasy Blood Extraction Kit was used to extract genomic DNA from the blood cell samples. Libraries were prepared through the immunoSEQ multiplex PCR assay. A mixture of 60 forward primers for TCR Vbeta segments and 13 reverse primers for TCR Jbeta segments was used in the multiplex PCR. The CDR3 region of rearranged TCR beta genes was amplified from genomic DNA by a multiplex PCR assay. Amplified TCR beta libraries were sequenced as 87-base-pair reads on the Illumina HiSeq System. The original methods were these. Across the 666 repertoires, a later analysis counted some 81 million unique TCR beta chains, about 10 million of which were shared by at least two donors. Raw reads were error-corrected and collapsed into unique sequences with a nearest-neighbor algorithm that merged closely related sequences to remove PCR and sequencing errors. Alignment of CDR3 sequences to IMGT reference sequences was used to assign V, D and J gene segments. Each retained sequence needed at least a six-nucleotide match to both a V gene segment and a J gene segment. A rearrangement counted as productive if the CDR3 had no stop codons and remained in frame with V and J, and every other rearrangement counted as non-productive. Following IMGT convention, CDR3 was defined as the stretch from the second conserved V-encoded cysteine up to the conserved J-encoded phenylalanine. Sequences without an unambiguous match to a single V gene segment were excluded from the earlier analysis of a few hundred of the donors. An earlier analysis of a few hundred of the donors called V segments functional above 56.7% productive rearrangements and segregating when the between-donor standard deviation exceeded 5%. A statistical classification framework was developed to diagnose cytomegalovirus status using the catalog of TCR beta chain sequences. In a later analysis, V and J genes were assigned by comparing TCR nucleotide sequences against IMGT/GENE-DB human TR gene sequences. A later analysis assigned CDR3 sequences and most-parsimonious VDJ recombination scenarios with the TCRdist pipeline. In a later analysis, each TCR beta chain was defined by its CDR3 amino acid sequence together with its V-gene family, and reads lacking a unique V-gene family were excluded. To address suspected cross-contamination and a sequencing artifact, a later analysis removed roughly 580 highly shared, low-generation-probability nucleotide sequences. In a later analysis, a clonal expansion index was calculated for each public chain from normalized within-repertoire ranks of inferred template counts. Generation probabilities in a later analysis came from a VDJ recombination model fitted to out-of-frame rearrangements, and those results were checked against IGoR. In a later analysis, hypergeometric tests were used to score TCR-TCR, TCR-HLA and TCR-CMV co-occurrence, with a repertoire-size bias correction applied to TCR pairs. False discovery rates were estimated in a later analysis by permuting HLA or CMV assignments 20 times. In a later analysis, co-occurring TCRs were grouped using DBSCAN, with TCRdist sequence similarity added in when clustering inside HLA-allele-positive subsets. For co-occurrence clustering, repertoires with fewer than 30,000 or more than 120,000 public chains were excluded, along with roughly five repertoires with anomalous nucleotide sharing. Not all clones reach the TCRdb copy of this immuneACCESS table, which keeps in-frame sequences only. Checked studies attribute under half of the gap to unresolved V genes and leave the rest unexplained. That table supplies the V and J calls and clone size; D and trimming were determined from the DNA. This sample holds some 160,000 clones; over 60% were observed only once. Jointly, the top ten make up 2.1% of the sample.

This TCR came from a man in his forties in good health and CMV-seronegative. The sequenced material came from PBMCs.

CDR3 protein: CASSLDSSGEGDTQYF. In nucleotide form, the sequence is TGTGCCAGCAGCTTAGACTCTAGCGGGGAAGGAGATACGCAGTATTTT. The sequence links TRBV7-8 to TRBJ2-3; a stretch of 9 junction bases matches TRBD2. CDR1 SGHVS and CDR2 FQNEAQ were looked up in the germline V gene. The CDR3 spans 16 residues, from the cysteine through the phenylalanine. Solely the CDR3 DNA is kept, with 48 bases framed from the first base. Trimming takes 1 base off V and 5 bases off J; junction bases not matched to a gene: 7.